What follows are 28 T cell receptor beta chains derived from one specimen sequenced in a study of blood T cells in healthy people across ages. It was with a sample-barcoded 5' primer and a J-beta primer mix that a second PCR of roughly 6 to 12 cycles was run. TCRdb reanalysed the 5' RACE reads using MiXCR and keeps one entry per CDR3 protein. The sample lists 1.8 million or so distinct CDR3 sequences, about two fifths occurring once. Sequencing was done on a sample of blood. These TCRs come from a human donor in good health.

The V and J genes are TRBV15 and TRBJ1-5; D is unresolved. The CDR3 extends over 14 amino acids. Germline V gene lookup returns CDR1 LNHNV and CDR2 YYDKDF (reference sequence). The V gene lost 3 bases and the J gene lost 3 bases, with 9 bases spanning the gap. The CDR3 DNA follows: TGTGCCACCAGCAGGGACCGGATCAATCAGCCCCAGCATTTT. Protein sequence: CATSRDRINQPQHF.

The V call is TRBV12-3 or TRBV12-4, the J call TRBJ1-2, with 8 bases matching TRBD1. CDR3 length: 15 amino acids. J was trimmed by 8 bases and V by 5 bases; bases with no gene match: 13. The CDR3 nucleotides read TGTGCCAGCAGTACGCGTGACAGGGGTATTTACGGCTACACCTTC. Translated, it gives CASSTRDRGIYGYTF.

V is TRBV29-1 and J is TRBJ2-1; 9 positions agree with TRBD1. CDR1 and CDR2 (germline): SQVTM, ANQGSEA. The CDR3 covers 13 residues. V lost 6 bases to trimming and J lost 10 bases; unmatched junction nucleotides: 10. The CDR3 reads CSVLGQGTNEQFF. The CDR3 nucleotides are TGCAGCGTCCTCGGACAGGGGACCAACGAGCAGTTCTTC.

The CDR3 region is CASTSSREQYF. The CDR3 DNA sequence: TGTGCCAGCACCTCAAGTCGGGAGCAGTACTTC. This chain links TRBV5-5 with TRBJ2-7; D ambiguous. Trimming cost V 6 bases and J 7 bases, with 11 bases left between them. CDR1 and CDR2 (germline): SGHKS, YYEKEE (reference sequence). The CDR3 loop spans 11 amino acids.

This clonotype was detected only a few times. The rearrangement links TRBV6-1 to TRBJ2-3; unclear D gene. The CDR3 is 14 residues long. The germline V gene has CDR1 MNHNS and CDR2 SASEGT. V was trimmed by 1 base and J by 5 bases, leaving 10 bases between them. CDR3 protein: CASSEDTIQDTQYF. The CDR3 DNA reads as TGTGCCAGCAGTGAAGATACAATACAAGATACGCAGTATTTT.

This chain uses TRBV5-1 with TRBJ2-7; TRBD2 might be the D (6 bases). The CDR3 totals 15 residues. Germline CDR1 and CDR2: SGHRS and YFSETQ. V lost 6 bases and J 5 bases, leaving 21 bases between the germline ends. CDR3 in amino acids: CASTYNDRTGDEQYF. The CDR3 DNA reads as TGCGCCAGCACTTACAATGACCGCACGGGGGACGAGCAGTACTTC.

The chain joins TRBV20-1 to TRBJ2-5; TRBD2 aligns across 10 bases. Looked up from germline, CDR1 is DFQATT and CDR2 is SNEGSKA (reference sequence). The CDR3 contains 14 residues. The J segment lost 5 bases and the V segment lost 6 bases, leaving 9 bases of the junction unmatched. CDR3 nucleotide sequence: TGCAGTGCCCCCGGAACTAGCGGGGTGGAGACCCAGTACTTC. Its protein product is CSAPGTSGVETQYF.

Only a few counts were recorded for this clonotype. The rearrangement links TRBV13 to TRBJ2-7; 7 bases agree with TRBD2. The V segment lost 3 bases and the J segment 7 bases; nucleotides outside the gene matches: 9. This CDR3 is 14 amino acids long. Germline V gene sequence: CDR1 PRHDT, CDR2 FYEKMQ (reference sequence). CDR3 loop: CASSLEGGGDEQYF. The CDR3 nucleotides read TGTGCCAGCAGCTTGGAGGGCGGGGGAGATGAGCAGTACTTC.

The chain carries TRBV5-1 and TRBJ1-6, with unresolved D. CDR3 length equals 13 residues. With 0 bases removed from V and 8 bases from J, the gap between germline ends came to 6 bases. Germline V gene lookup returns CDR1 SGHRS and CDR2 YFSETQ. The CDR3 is CASSLAIDSPLHF. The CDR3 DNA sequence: TGCGCCAGCAGCTTGGCTATCGATTCACCCCTCCACTTT. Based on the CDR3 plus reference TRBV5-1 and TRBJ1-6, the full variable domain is KAGVTQTPRYLIKTRGQQVTLSCSPISGHRSVSWYQQTPGQGLQFLFEYFSETQRNKGNFPGRFSGRQFSNSRSEMNVSTLELGDSALYLCASSLAIDSPLHFGNGTRLTVT.

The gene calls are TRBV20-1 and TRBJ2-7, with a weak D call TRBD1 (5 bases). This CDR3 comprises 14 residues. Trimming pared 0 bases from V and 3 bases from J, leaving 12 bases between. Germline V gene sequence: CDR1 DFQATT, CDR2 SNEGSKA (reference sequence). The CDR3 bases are TGCAGTGCTAGAGATCGATACAGGCTCTACGAGCAGTACTTC. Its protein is CSARDRYRLYEQYF.

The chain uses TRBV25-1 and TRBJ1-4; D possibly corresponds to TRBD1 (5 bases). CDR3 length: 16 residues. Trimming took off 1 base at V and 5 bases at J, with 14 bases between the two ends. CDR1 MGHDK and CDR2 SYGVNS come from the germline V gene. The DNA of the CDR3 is TGTGCCAGCAGTGAATCCACTGGCAGGGAGAATGAAAAACTGTTTTTT. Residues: CASSESTGRENEKLFF.

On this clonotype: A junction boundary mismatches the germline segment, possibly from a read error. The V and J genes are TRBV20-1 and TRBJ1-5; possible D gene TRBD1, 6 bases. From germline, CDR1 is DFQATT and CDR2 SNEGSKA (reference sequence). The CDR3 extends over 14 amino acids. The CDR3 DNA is TGCAGTGCTAGAGATGGACAGACCAATCAGCCCCGGCATTTT. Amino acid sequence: CSARDGQTNQPRHF.

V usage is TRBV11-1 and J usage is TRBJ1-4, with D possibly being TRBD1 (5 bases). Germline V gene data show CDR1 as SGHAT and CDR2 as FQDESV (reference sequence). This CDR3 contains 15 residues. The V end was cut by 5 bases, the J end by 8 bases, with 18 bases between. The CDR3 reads CASSRISGRDEKLFF. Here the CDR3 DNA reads TGTGCCAGCAGCCGCATTTCAGGGAGAGACGAAAAACTGTTTTTT.

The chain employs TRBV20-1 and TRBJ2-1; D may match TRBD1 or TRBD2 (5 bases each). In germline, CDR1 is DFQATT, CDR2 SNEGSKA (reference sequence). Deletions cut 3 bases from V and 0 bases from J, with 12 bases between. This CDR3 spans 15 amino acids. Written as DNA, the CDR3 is TGCAGTGCTAGTCCCCCGGGGCCCTCCTACAATGAGCAGTTCTTC. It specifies CSASPPGPSYNEQFF.

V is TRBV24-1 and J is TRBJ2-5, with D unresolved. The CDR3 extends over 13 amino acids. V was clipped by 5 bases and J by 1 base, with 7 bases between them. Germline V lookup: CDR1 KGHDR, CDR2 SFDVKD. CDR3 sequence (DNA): TGTGCCACCAGTGGTCCGCCCCAAGAGACCCAGTACTTC. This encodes CATSGPPQETQYF.

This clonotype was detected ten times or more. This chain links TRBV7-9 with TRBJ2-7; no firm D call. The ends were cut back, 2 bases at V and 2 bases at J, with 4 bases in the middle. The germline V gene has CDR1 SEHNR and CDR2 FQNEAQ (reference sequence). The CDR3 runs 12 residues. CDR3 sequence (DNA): TGTGCCAGCAGCTTACAGGCCTACGAGCAGTACTTC. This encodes CASSLQAYEQYF.

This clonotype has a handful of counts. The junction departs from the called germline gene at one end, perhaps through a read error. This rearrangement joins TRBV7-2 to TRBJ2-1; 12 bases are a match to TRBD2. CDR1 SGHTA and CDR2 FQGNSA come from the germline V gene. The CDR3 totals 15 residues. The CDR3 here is CASSLAGGPANEQFF. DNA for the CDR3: TGTGCCAGCAGCCTAGCGGGGGGGCCCGCAAATGAGCAGTTCTTC. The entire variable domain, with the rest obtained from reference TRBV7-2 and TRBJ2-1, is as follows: GAGVSQSPSNKVTEKGKDVELRCDPISGHTALYWYRQSLGQGLEFLIYFQGNSAPDKSGLPSDRFSAERTGGSVSTLTIQRTQQEDSAVYLCASSLAGGPANEQFFGPGTRLTVL.

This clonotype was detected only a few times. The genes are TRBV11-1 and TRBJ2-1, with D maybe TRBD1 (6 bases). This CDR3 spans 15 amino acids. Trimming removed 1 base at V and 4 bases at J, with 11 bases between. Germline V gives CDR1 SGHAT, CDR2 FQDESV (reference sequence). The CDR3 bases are TGTGCCAGCAGCTTAGGCCGGACAGTTTACAATGAGCAGTTCTTC. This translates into CASSLGRTVYNEQFF.

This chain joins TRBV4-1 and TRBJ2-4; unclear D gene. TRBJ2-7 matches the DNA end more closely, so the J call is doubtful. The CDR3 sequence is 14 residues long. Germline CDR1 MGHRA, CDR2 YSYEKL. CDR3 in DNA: TGCGCCAGCAGCCCTCGCCAGGAGTACTACGAGCAGTACTTC. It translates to CASSPRQEYYEQYF.

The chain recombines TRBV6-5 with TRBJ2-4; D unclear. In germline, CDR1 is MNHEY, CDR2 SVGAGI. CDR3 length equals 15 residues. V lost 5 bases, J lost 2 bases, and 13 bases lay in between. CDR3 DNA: TGTGCCAGCAGTCGTGGCAGTGCGCCCAAAAACATTCAGTACTTC. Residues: CASSRGSAPKNIQYF.

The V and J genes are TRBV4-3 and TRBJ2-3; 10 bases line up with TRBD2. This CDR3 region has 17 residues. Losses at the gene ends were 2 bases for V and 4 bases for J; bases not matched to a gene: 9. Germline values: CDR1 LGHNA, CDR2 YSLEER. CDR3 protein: CASSQSRRLAGPDTQYF. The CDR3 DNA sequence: TGCGCCAGCAGCCAATCCCGGAGACTAGCGGGCCCAGATACGCAGTATTTT.

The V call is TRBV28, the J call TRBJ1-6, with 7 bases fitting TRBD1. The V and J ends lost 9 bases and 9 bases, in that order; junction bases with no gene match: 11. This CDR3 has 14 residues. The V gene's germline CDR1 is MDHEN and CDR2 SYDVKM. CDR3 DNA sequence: TGTGCCAGTAATTCAGGGGGGACCATTTCACCCCTCCACTTT. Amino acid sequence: CASNSGGTISPLHF.

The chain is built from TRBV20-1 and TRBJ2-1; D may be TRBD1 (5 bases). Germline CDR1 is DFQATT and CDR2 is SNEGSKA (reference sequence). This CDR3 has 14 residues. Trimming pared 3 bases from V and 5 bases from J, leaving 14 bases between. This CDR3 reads CSASLRPRDNEQFF. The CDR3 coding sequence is TGCAGTGCTAGCTTAAGACCCAGGGACAATGAGCAGTTCTTC.

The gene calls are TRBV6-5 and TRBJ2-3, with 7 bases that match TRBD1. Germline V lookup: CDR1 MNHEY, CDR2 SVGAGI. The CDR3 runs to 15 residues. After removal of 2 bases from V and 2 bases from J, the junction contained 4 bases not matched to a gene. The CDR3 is CASSYHDRDTDTQYF. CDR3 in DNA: TGTGCCAGCAGTTACCATGACAGGGACACAGATACGCAGTATTTT.

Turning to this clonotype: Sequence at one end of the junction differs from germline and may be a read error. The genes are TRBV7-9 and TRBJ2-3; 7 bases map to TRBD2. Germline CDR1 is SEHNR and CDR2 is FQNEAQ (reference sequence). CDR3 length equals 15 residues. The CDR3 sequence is CASSLLGGSSDTQYF. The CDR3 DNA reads TGTGCCAGCAGCTTACTCGGGGGGTCCAGTGATACGCAGTACTTT.

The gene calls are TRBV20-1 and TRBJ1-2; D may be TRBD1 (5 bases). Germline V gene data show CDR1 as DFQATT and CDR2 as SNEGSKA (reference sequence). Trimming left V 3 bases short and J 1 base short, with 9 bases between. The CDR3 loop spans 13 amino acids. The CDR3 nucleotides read TGCAGTGCTAGTCCGGGACTTAACTATGGCTACACCTTC. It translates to CSASPGLNYGYTF.

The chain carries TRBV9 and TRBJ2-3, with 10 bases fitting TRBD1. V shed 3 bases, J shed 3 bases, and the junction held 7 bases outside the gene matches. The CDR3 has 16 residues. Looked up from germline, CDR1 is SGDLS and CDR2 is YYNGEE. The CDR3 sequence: CASSDGTGVTTDTQYF. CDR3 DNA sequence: TGTGCCAGCAGCGACGGGACAGGGGTGACGACAGATACGCAGTATTTT.

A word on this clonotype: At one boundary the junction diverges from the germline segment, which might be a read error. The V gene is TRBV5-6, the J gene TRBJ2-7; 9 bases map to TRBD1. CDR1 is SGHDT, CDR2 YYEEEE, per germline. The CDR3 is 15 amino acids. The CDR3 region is CASSHTGGFFYEQNF. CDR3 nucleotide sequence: TGTGCCAGCAGCCACACAGGGGGCTTCTTCTACGAGCAGAACTTC.